This T cell receptor beta chain was recovered during a study of regulatory T cells in long-lasting Graves disease. This clonotype has at least ten counts. The antigen is undetermined. Study-wide points: Comparison showed that persistent patients shared more public clonotypes (about 2,600) than new patients (966).

Sequencing libraries for TCR beta were prepared with iRepertoire HTBI primers and Arm-PCR of CDR3 regions. A single record per CDR3 protein comes from TCRdb applying MiXCR to the multiplex PCR reads. This table holds under 500,000 distinct CDR3 sequences, less than 25% found once. Time point: persistent/refractory GD, antithyroid drugs over 5 years with positive TRAb. RNA isolated from PBMCs was used to make the TCR library. Germline CDR1 MNHEY, CDR2 SVGEGT. Trimming cost V 6 bases and J 5 bases; bases outside gene matches: 16. The CDR3 is 16 amino acids. The sequences come from peripheral blood mononuclear cells (PBMCs), collected when the disease was refractory, from a patient treated with antithyroid drugs. The clonotype comes from a female donor with Graves disease. V usage is TRBV6-2 or TRBV6-3 and J usage is TRBJ2-7; 7 nucleotides align to TRBD1. This CDR3 reads CASSRYPNRGDDEQYF. The CDR3 nucleotides are TGTGCCAGCAGCCGCTACCCGAACAGGGGAGACGACGAGCAGTACTTC.